This T cell receptor (beta chain) was captured by sequencing in a study of cytomegalovirus exposure and HLA in healthy donors. Whole-study results and caveats: In a later analysis, TCR beta V- and J-gene trimming showed a link to a missense DCLRE1C variant. A later analysis associated roughly 15,000 TCR beta sequences with HLA alleles at a 0.05 false discovery rate.

Concerning this clone itself: Its antigen is still unknown.

It was with 60 Vbeta and 13 Jbeta primers that the PCR ran. Generated by immunoSEQ multiplex PCR, the TCRdb table keeps only in-frame clones and is missing some. The sample yields approximately 100,000 clones, around three quarters seen once. The CDR3 length is 13 residues. Trimming cost V 5 bases and J 4 bases; bases outside gene matches: 1. Per germline, CDR1 SGHDT and CDR2 YYEEEE. Specimen: PBMCs. V usage is TRBV5-6 and J usage is TRBJ1-2; TRBD1 aligns across 11 bases. This receptor was identified in a female donor in good health and CMV-seronegative. CDR3 coding DNA: TGTGCCAGCAGGGGACAGGGGGGCTATGGCTACACCTTC. As protein: CASRGQGGYGYTF.